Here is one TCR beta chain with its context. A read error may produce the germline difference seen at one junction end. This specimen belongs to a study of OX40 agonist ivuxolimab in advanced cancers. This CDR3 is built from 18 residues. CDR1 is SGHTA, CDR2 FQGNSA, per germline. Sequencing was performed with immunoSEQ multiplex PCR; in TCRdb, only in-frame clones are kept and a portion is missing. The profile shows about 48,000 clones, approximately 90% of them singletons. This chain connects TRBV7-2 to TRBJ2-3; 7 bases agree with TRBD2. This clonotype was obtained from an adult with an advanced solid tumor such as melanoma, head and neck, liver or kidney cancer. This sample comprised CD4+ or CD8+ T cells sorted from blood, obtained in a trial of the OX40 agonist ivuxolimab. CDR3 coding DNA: TGTGCCAGCAGCCTAGCCTCCTTTCTAGCGGAGAACACAGATACGCAGTATTTT. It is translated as CASSLASFLAENTDTQYF.